This T cell receptor (beta chain) was profiled in a study of shared clonotypes between healthy human individuals. Notes on the study in general: The authors sampled blood alone, and tissue repertoires likely differ.

It was on ten immunoSEQ deep assay plates that unsorted PBMC DNA was sequenced. Clones were sequenced by immunoSEQ multiplex PCR, and TCRdb holds only the in-frame ones, with some missing. The table includes about 490,000 clones, 70% to 80% detected once. As concerns this clone: Antigen: not known.

The germline gives CDR1 MGHDK, CDR2 SYGVNS. V lost 1 base and J lost 11, with 8 bases in between. The CDR3 loop spans 11 amino acids. The TCR comes from a woman in her thirties or forties in good health. Some clones in this sample may be carry-over from other donors' samples. V gene TRBV25-1 combines with J gene TRBJ1-1; D is perhaps TRBD1 (6 bases). The sample taken for sequencing was PBMCs. In DNA, the CDR3 is TGTGCCAGCAGTGAATCAGGGGAGGCTTTCTTT. Encoded protein: CASSESGEAFF. Filled out from reference TRBV25-1 and TRBJ1-1, the complete variable domain reads EADIYQTPRYLVIGTGKKITLECSQTMGHDKMYWYQQDPGMELHLIHYSYGVNSTEKGDLSSESTVSRIRTEHFPLTLESARPSHTSQYLCASSESGEAFFGQGTRLTVV.